This TCR beta chain stems from a study of control samples from healthy donors and cancer patients. This table comes from immunoSEQ multiplex PCR, and its TCRdb copy is limited to in-frame clones, with some not included. The sample contains about 160,000 clones, 92% of which appear only once. Germline V gene data show CDR1 as LGHNA and CDR2 as YNFKEQ. V gave up 0 bases and J gave up 0 bases, with 14 bases separating them. The CDR3 totals 17 residues. The rearrangement links TRBV4-2 to TRBJ1-1; the D gene is possibly TRBD1 (5 bases). Sample: blood. The sequence was obtained from a woman in her thirties in good health. The CDR3 sequence is CASSQDWSKGMNTEAFF. In nucleotides, the CDR3 is TGTGCCAGCAGCCAAGATTGGTCAAAGGGGATGAACACTGAAGCTTTCTTT.